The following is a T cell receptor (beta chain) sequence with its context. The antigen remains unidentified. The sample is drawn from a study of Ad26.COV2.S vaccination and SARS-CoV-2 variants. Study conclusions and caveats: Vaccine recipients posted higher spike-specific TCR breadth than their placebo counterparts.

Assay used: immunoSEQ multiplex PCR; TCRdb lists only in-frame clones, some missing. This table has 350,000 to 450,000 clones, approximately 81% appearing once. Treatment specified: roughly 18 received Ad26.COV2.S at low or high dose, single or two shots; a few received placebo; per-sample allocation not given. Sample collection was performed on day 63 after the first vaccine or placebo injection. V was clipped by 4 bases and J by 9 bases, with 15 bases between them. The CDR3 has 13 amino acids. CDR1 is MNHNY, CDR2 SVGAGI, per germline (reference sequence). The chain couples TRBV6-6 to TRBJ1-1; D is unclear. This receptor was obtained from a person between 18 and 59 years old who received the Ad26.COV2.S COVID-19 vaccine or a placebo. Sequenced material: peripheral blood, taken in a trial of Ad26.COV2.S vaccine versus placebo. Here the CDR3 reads CASSSLMRFQAFF. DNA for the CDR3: TGTGCCAGCAGTTCATTGATGAGGTTCCAAGCTTTCTTT.